These 30 T cell receptor beta chains share one sample of origin, sequenced in a study of blood T cell repertoires in COVID-19. Produced via immunoSEQ multiplex PCR; TCRdb's table is partial and in-frame only. This sample yields 300,000 to 400,000 clones, of which approximately 85% are seen a single time; roughly 7% belongs to the top ten. The sequencing input was peripheral blood. Source of these receptors: a human donor in a cohort sampled during active COVID-19.

This clone was observed a single time. The chain uses TRBV6-4 and TRBJ1-1, with D perhaps TRBD1 (5 bases). The CDR3 length is 13 residues. Looked up from germline, CDR1 is MRHNA and CDR2 is SNTAGT. The germline V and J ends were trimmed by 6 bases and 1 base, with 9 bases remaining between them. The chain's CDR3 is CASSNGGNTEAFF. The CDR3 DNA reads TGTGCCAGCAGCAACGGGGGGAACACTGAAGCTTTCTTT.

The chain recombines TRBV3-1 (or the pseudogene TRBV3-2) with TRBJ1-3, with 9 bases lining up with TRBD1. V was clipped by 4 bases and J by 4 bases; unmatched bases: 17. Germline values: CDR1 LGHDT, CDR2 YNNKEL (reference sequence). The CDR3 is made up of 19 amino acids. CDR3 nucleotide sequence: TGTGCCAGCAGCCGCCCCACAGGGGGCATGGCGTCGGGAGGAAACACCATATATTTT. It yields the protein CASSRPTGGMASGGNTIYF.

The rearrangement joins TRBV30 to TRBJ1-2, with D unclear. The CDR3 has 14 amino acids. Germline V gene lookup returns CDR1 GTSNPN and CDR2 SVGIG (reference sequence). V shed 4 bases and J shed 2 bases, with 14 bases lying between them. This CDR3 reads CAWKRGEPNYGYTF. The DNA of the CDR3 is TGTGCCTGGAAGCGGGGAGAGCCCAACTATGGCTACACCTTC.

The chain carries TRBV15 and TRBJ1-1; TRBD1 might be the D (5 bases). This CDR3 is 15 amino acids long. Between the trimmed V and J ends, which lost 5 bases and 4 bases, there was a span of 17 bases. The germline V gene encodes CDR1 LNHNV and CDR2 YYDKDF (reference sequence). The CDR3 loop is CATSLKAGLTTEAFF. The CDR3 DNA follows: TGTGCCACCAGCCTCAAGGCGGGGCTGACCACTGAAGCTTTCTTT.

V usage is TRBV6-4 and J usage is TRBJ1-4, with D unclear. The CDR3 extends over 14 amino acids. From germline, CDR1 is MRHNA and CDR2 SNTAGT. V was clipped by 6 bases and J by 7 bases, with 15 bases between them. CDR3 region: CASSPTPGGEKLFF. The CDR3, as DNA: TGTGCCAGCAGCCCCACGCCGGGTGGTGAAAAACTGTTTTTT.

This clone was observed many times. V and J are TRBV7-8 and TRBJ2-7; TRBD2 might be the D (5 bases). The CDR3 is 11 amino acids. V was clipped by 6 bases and J by 6 bases, with 9 bases between them. CDR1 is SGHVS and CDR2 is FQNEAQ in the germline V gene. The CDR3 here is CASRLDLEQYF. The CDR3 DNA sequence: TGTGCCAGCAGACTAGATCTCGAGCAGTACTTC.

This chain uses TRBV12-3 or TRBV12-4 with TRBJ2-3, with D possibly being TRBD1 (5 bases). The V end was cut by 1 base, the J end by 6 bases, with 8 bases between. CDR3 length equals 13 residues. The CDR3 spells CASSLGGRDTQYF. CDR3 in DNA: TGTGCCAGCAGTTTAGGGGGCCGGGATACGCAGTATTTT.

The V and J genes are TRBV24-1 and TRBJ2-7, with D possibly matching TRBD2 (6 bases). The CDR3 runs 14 residues. Per the germline V gene, CDR1 is KGHDR and CDR2 is SFDVKD. V shed 5 bases and J shed 2 bases, with 12 bases lying between them. The CDR3 DNA reads TGTGCCACCAGTGGCGGGGAACCTCCCTACGAGCAGTACTTC. Its translation is CATSGGEPPYEQYF.

The chain recombines TRBV18 with TRBJ2-1; 9 bases align to TRBD1. The germline V gene encodes CDR1 KGHSH and CDR2 LQKENI. V was clipped by 0 bases and J by 3 bases; unmatched bases: 3. The CDR3 consists of 16 residues. CDR3 sequence (DNA): TGTGCCAGCTCACCACCTCGGACAGGGGTCTACAATGAGCAGTTCTTC. This codes for CASSPPRTGVYNEQFF.

Here the CDR3 reads CAIRGPLEAFF. CDR3 nucleotide sequence: TGTGCCATCAGGGGGCCCCTTGAAGCTTTCTTT. The chain joins TRBV10-3 to TRBJ1-1; weak D call: TRBD1 (5 bases). The CDR3 has 11 residues. The V gene's germline CDR1 is ENHRY and CDR2 SYGVKD. Trimming removed 6 bases at V and 7 bases at J, with 9 bases between.

The chain recombines TRBV19 with TRBJ2-5; D perhaps matches TRBD1 (5 bases). The CDR3 runs 12 residues. Looked up from germline, CDR1 is LNHDA and CDR2 is SQIVND (reference sequence). The V end lost 4 bases, the J end lost 5 bases, and 8 bases lay between the germline ends. The CDR3 nucleotides read TGTGCCAGTAGTAGGGGCTGGGAGACCCAGTACTTC. This encodes CASSRGWETQYF.

The gene calls are TRBV7-9 and TRBJ1-1; 8 positions agree with TRBD1. The V gene's germline CDR1 is SEHNR and CDR2 FQNEAQ (reference sequence). With V trimmed by 4 bases and J by 1 base, 11 bases remained unmatched. CDR3 length: 17 amino acids. The CDR3 DNA reads TGTGCCAGCAGCTCAGCCGGGACAGGCGGAAAGAACACTGAAGCTTTCTTT. This codes for CASSSAGTGGKNTEAFF.

The chain uses TRBV6-1 and TRBJ2-3; 10 bases match TRBD2. Unmatched junction bases numbered 6, after V lost 4 bases and J lost 2 bases. The CDR3 covers 16 residues. Germline values: CDR1 MNHNS, CDR2 SASEGT. CDR3 nucleotide sequence: TGTGCCAGCAGTGCCACAGCGGGGGGGCTCACAGATACGCAGTATTTT. This codes for CASSATAGGLTDTQYF.

The chain is built from TRBV7-9 and TRBJ2-2, with 12 positions matching TRBD2. The CDR3 contains 18 residues. V lost 5 bases and J lost 8; bases outside the gene matches: 15. The V gene's germline CDR1 is SEHNR and CDR2 FQNEAQ (reference sequence). The CDR3 reads CASSPTSGGNYQRGELFF. In nucleotides, the CDR3 is TGTGCCAGCAGCCCTACTAGCGGGGGGAACTACCAGAGAGGGGAGCTGTTTTTT. Based on the CDR3 plus reference TRBV7-9 and TRBJ2-2, the full variable domain is DTGVSQNPRHKITKRGQNVTFRCDPISEHNRLYWYRQTLGQGPEFLTYFQNEAQLEKSRLLSDRFSAERPKGSFSTLEIQRTEQGDSAMYLCASSPTSGGNYQRGELFFGEGSRLTVL.

The table lists this clone with a few counts. The genes are TRBV7-7 and TRBJ1-1; D might be TRBD1 (6 bases). CDR3 length: 13 amino acids. CDR1 and CDR2 (germline): SSHAT, FNYEAQ (reference sequence). V lost 4 bases, J lost 7 bases, and 13 bases lay in between. The CDR3 protein is CASSSSLQGEAFF. The CDR3 DNA sequence: TGTGCCAGCAGCTCCTCCCTACAGGGTGAAGCTTTCTTT.

This sequence joins TRBV14 and TRBJ2-7; TRBD1 agrees at 7 bases. V lost 5 bases and J lost 3; bases outside the gene matches: 7. The CDR3 has 14 residues. Germline CDR1 reads SGHDN; CDR2 reads FVKESK. The CDR3 DNA sequence: TGTGCCAGCAGCTACGACAGGGCCATCTACGAGCAGTACTTC. It specifies CASSYDRAIYEQYF.

This clone has only one observation. V gene TRBV2 combines with J gene TRBJ1-1; the match to TRBD1 covers 7 bases. The V segment lost 1 base and the J segment 1 base; nucleotides outside the gene matches: 3. CDR1 and CDR2 (germline): SNHLY, FYNNEI. This CDR3 contains 15 residues. The CDR3 region is CASSEEGQKNTEAFF. As DNA, the CDR3 is TGTGCCAGCAGTGAAGAGGGACAGAAGAACACTGAAGCTTTCTTT.

This clone came up a few times. The chain carries TRBV11-2 and TRBJ2-7, with 7 bases lining up with TRBD1. This CDR3 contains 14 residues. With V trimmed by 5 bases and J by 5 bases, 9 bases remained unmatched. Germline CDR1 and CDR2: SGHAT and FQNNGV. The CDR3 reads CASSQHTGAHEQYF. DNA for the CDR3: TGTGCCAGCAGCCAACACACAGGGGCCCACGAGCAGTACTTC.

This clone came up a few times. The chain joins TRBV2 to TRBJ1-2, with D unresolved. The V gene's germline CDR1 is SNHLY and CDR2 FYNNEI. The V gene lost 4 bases and the J gene lost 4 bases, with 10 bases spanning the gap. This CDR3 is built from 13 residues. The CDR3 spells CASSGDTRYGYTF. CDR3 sequence (DNA): TGTGCCAGCAGTGGTGACACCCGCTATGGCTACACCTTC.

V is TRBV11-3 and J is TRBJ2-3; TRBD1 might be the D (5 bases). The CDR3 runs 14 residues. The germline CDR1 and CDR2 sequences are SGHNT and YENEEA. Trimming pared 5 bases from V and 3 bases from J, leaving 12 bases between. The chain's CDR3 is CASSRSRGTDTQYF. DNA of the CDR3: TGTGCCAGCAGCCGCTCTAGGGGAACAGATACGCAGTATTTT. The full variable domain, rest sourced from reference TRBV11-3 and TRBJ2-3, is EAGVVQSPRYKIIEKKQPVAFWCNPISGHNTLYWYLQNLGQGPELLIRYENEEAVDDSQLPKDRFSAERLKGVDSTLKIQPAELGDSAVYLCASSRSRGTDTQYFGPGTRLTVL.

The chain links TRBV5-1 to TRBJ2-2, with D possibly TRBD1 on 5 matching bases. The CDR3 totals 16 residues. CDR1 and CDR2 from the germline V gene are SGHRS and YFSETQ. V lost 0 bases and J lost 5, with 14 bases in between. The CDR3 protein is CASSLAPRVQTGELFF. The CDR3 nucleotides are TGCGCCAGCAGCTTGGCCCCCAGGGTCCAGACCGGGGAGCTGTTTTTT.

This clone was recorded only once. Other DNA sequences in the sample encode the same CDR3. The V call is TRBV4-2, the J call TRBJ1-5; D uncertain. Trimming took 1 base from V and 2 from J, leaving 3 bases between them. Germline-derived CDR1 and CDR2 are LGHNA and YNFKEQ. The CDR3 has 13 amino acids. The CDR3, as DNA: TGTGCCAGCAGCCAAGGCGGCAATCAGCCCCAGCATTTT. Residues: CASSQGGNQPQHF.

The chain carries TRBV19 and TRBJ1-2, with D possibly being TRBD1 (5 bases). Trimming stripped 7 bases from V and 3 bases from J, with 15 bases between. The V gene's germline CDR1 is LNHDA and CDR2 SQIVND (reference sequence). CDR3 length equals 14 residues. CDR3 nucleotide sequence: TGTGCCAGTACTTCGACAGAGCGTTACTATGGCTACACCTTC. Translation: CASTSTERYYGYTF.

This clone was recorded only once. This sequence joins TRBV6-5 and TRBJ1-1, with TRBD1 identical over 7 bases. Germline values: CDR1 MNHEY, CDR2 SVGAGI. This CDR3 has 14 amino acids. V shed 6 bases, J shed 4 bases, and the junction held 8 bases outside the gene matches. The chain's CDR3 is CASRDRDVSTEAFF. CDR3 nucleotides: TGTGCCAGCAGAGACAGGGATGTGAGCACTGAAGCTTTCTTT.

This clone has a handful of counts. This chain connects TRBV6-4 to TRBJ1-2; no definite D call. Germline V lookup: CDR1 MRHNA, CDR2 SNTAGT. Between the trimmed V and J ends, which lost 8 bases and 6 bases, there was a span of 16 bases. This CDR3 is 13 amino acids long. DNA of the CDR3: TGTGCCAGCGCTCGGGAGTCTGGAAATGGCTACACCTTC. It yields the protein CASARESGNGYTF.

This clone was detected once. The chain links TRBV13 to TRBJ2-3, with D maybe TRBD2 (6 bases). The V gene lost 4 bases and the J gene lost 1 base, with 15 bases spanning the gap. This CDR3 has 16 residues. The germline CDR1 and CDR2 sequences are PRHDT and FYEKMQ (reference sequence). The CDR3, as DNA: TGTGCCAGCAGCTCAAAACGGGGGATTGGCACAGATACGCAGTATTTT. Residues: CASSSKRGIGTDTQYF.

The chain is built from TRBV12-5 and TRBJ2-1; weak D call: TRBD1 (6 bases). This CDR3 has 13 residues. Trimming shortened V by 6 bases and J by 9 bases, and 15 bases separated the two germline ends. The germline V gene has CDR1 LGHNT and CDR2 FRNRAP. Here the CDR3 reads CASGIDRQSEQFF. CDR3 DNA: TGTGCTAGTGGGATTGACAGGCAGAGTGAGCAGTTCTTC.

The chain is built from TRBV29-1 and TRBJ1-2; tentatively, D is TRBD1 (6 bases). The CDR3 has 18 residues. The germline V gene encodes CDR1 SQVTM and CDR2 ANQGSEA. The germline V and J ends were trimmed by 4 bases and 1 base, with 25 bases remaining between them. CDR3 residues: CSVVPIHLWGLDNYGYTF. For the CDR3, the DNA is TGCAGCGTTGTCCCCATCCACCTATGGGGGCTCGATAACTATGGCTACACCTTC.

The V and J genes are TRBV3-1 (or the pseudogene TRBV3-2) and TRBJ2-5; a possible D gene is TRBD1 (5 bases). The CDR3 is 14 amino acids. Trimming pared 3 bases from V and 2 bases from J, leaving 10 bases between. Per germline, CDR1 LGHDT and CDR2 YNNKEL (reference sequence). CDR3 residues: CASSQLGLQETQYF. The CDR3, as DNA: TGTGCCAGCAGCCAGCTGGGGCTTCAAGAGACCCAGTACTTC.

This clone occurred once. The sample holds other DNA sequences that translate to the same CDR3. The gene calls are TRBV7-3 and TRBJ2-1, with TRBD2 identical over 9 bases. Germline CDR1 SGHTA, CDR2 FQGTGA. The CDR3 is made up of 15 amino acids. J gave up 4 bases and V 5 bases, and 6 bases lay outside the gene matches. The CDR3 is CASSGGLAGYNEQFF. The CDR3 DNA reads as TGTGCCAGCAGCGGGGGACTAGCTGGGTACAATGAGCAGTTCTTC. Based on the CDR3 plus reference TRBV7-3 and TRBJ2-1, the full variable domain is GAGVSQTPSNKVTEKGKYVELRCDPISGHTALYWYRQSLGQGPEFLIYFQGTGAADDSGLPNDRFFAVRPEGSVSTLKIQRTERGDSAVYLCASSGGLAGYNEQFFGPGTRLTVL.